One and the same sample provided the 11 T cell receptor beta chains below, sequenced in a study of blood T cell repertoires in COVID-19. Sequencing was performed with immunoSEQ multiplex PCR; in TCRdb, only in-frame clones are kept and a portion is missing. The repertoire holds about 36,000 clones, with more than 60% as singletons. The sequenced sample consisted of peripheral blood. The receptors here all came from a man aged 60-69 years with active COVID-19.

The chain links TRBV30 to TRBJ2-7, with TRBD2 matching over 8 bases. Germline CDR1 and CDR2: GTSNPN and SVGIG (reference sequence). V trimming: 3 bases; J trimming: 6 bases; junction bases outside the gene matches: 10. The CDR3 length is 14 residues. As DNA, the CDR3 is TGTGCCTGGAGGAGTCAGCGGGAGTGGAGCGAGCAGTACTTC. Protein sequence: CAWRSQREWSEQYF.

The chain joins TRBV6-5 to TRBJ1-5; 10 positions agree with TRBD1. The CDR3 has 15 amino acids. Looked up from germline, CDR1 is MNHEY and CDR2 is SVGAGI. V lost 2 bases, J lost 5 bases, and 3 bases stayed unmatched. The CDR3 coding sequence is TGTGCCAGCAGTTACGGGACAGGGGTGGATCAGCCCCAGCATTTT. Encoded protein: CASSYGTGVDQPQHF.

V usage is TRBV30 and J usage is TRBJ1-3; a possible D gene is TRBD1 (5 bases). The CDR3 spans 14 residues. The germline gives CDR1 GTSNPN, CDR2 SVGIG (reference sequence). V was shortened by 0 bases and J by 4 bases, with 10 bases between the two germline ends. CDR3 in DNA: TGTGCCTGGAGTGTAAAGGCAGGGGGAAACACCATATATTTT. It specifies CAWSVKAGGNTIYF.

The chain employs TRBV27 and TRBJ1-6; tentative D call: TRBD1 (5 bases). CDR3 length equals 13 residues. From germline, CDR1 is MNHEY and CDR2 SMNVEV (reference sequence). Between the trimmed V and J ends, which lost 10 bases and 1 base, there was a span of 8 bases. CDR3 sequence reads: CATRGSYNSPLHF. The CDR3 DNA is TGTGCCACCCGGGGGTCCTATAATTCACCCCTCCACTTT.

This chain joins TRBV28 and TRBJ2-6; D unclear. Per germline, CDR1 MDHEN and CDR2 SYDVKM. With 7 bases removed from V and 0 bases from J, the gap between germline ends came to 13 bases. This CDR3 is built from 16 residues. As DNA, the CDR3 is TGTGCCAGCACCCCCTACAGAGTCTCTGGGGCCAACGTCCTGACTTTC. Residues: CASTPYRVSGANVLTF.

V and J are TRBV14 and TRBJ2-3; a possible D gene is TRBD1 (5 bases). Germline CDR1 is SGHDN and CDR2 is FVKESK. V was cut by 0 bases and J by 0 bases, with 13 bases left in between. The CDR3 is 17 amino acids. CDR3 in DNA: TGTGCCAGCAGCCAAGAGTGGGGCGACCCTAGCACAGATACGCAGTATTTT. It specifies CASSQEWGDPSTDTQYF.

The J gene is TRBJ2-3, the V gene TRBV5-8; D is perhaps TRBD2 (5 bases). CDR1 is SGHTS, CDR2 YDEGEE, per germline. The CDR3 consists of 16 residues. Trimming stripped 0 bases from V and 3 bases from J, with 14 bases between. CDR3 in amino acids: CASSLGETFKTDTQYF. DNA of the CDR3: TGTGCCAGCAGCTTGGGGGAGACTTTCAAGACAGATACGCAGTATTTT.

V and J are TRBV7-2 and TRBJ2-7; the D gene is possibly TRBD1 (6 bases). V lost 4 bases and J lost 1, with 11 bases in between. There are 14 residues in the CDR3. The germline V gene encodes CDR1 SGHTA and CDR2 FQGNSA. Here the CDR3 DNA reads TGTGCCAGCAGCTCGGACAGACAATCCTACGAGCAGTACTTC. Its protein is CASSSDRQSYEQYF.

The gene calls are TRBV5-1 and TRBJ2-3, with D possibly being TRBD1 (6 bases). Trimming took 0 bases from V and 2 from J, leaving 13 bases between them. The CDR3 extends over 16 amino acids. The germline gives CDR1 SGHRS, CDR2 YFSETQ. The CDR3 region is CASSLEGQMNTDTQYF. The CDR3 bases are TGCGCCAGCAGCTTGGAAGGACAGATGAACACAGATACGCAGTATTTT. Full variable domain (missing parts from reference TRBV5-1 and TRBJ2-3): KAGVTQTPRYLIKTRGQQVTLSCSPISGHRSVSWYQQTPGQGLQFLFEYFSETQRNKGNFPGRFSGRQFSNSRSEMNVSTLELGDSALYLCASSLEGQMNTDTQYFGPGTRLTVL.

The genes are TRBV7-9 and TRBJ1-4, with 7 bases matching TRBD1. From germline, CDR1 is SEHNR and CDR2 FQNEAQ (reference sequence). This CDR3 has 14 residues. J was trimmed by 4 bases and V by 8 bases; bases with no gene match: 7. CDR3 protein: CASSRDSLNEKLFF. The CDR3 bases are TGTGCCAGCTCCCGGGACAGTCTTAATGAAAAACTGTTTTTT.

V is TRBV28 and J is TRBJ1-2; D call uncertain. The CDR3 consists of 13 residues. V lost 1 base and J lost 6, with 9 bases in between. Germline V gene sequence: CDR1 MDHEN, CDR2 SYDVKM. The CDR3 protein is CASSLSGSHGYTF. Here the CDR3 DNA reads TGTGCCAGCAGTTTATCCGGGTCGCATGGCTACACCTTC.